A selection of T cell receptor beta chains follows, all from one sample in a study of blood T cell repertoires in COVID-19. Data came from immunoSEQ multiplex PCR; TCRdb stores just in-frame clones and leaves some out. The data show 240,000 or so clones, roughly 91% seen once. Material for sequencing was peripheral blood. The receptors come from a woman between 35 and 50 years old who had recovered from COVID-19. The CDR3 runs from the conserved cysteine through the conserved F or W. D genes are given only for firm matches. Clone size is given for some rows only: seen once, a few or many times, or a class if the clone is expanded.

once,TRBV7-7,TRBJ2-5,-,CASSPEPSWTQYF,TGTGCTAGCAGCCCCGAGCCTAGTTGGACCCAGTACTTC
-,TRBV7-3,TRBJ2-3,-,CASSLMGRAHTDTQYF,TGTGCCAGCAGCTTAATGGGGCGCGCCCACACAGATACGCAGTATTTT
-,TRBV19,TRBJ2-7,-,CASTPSRSGEQYF,TGTGCCAGTACCCCAAGCCGGAGCGGCGAGCAGTACTTC
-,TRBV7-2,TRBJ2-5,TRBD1,CASSAGQEETQYF,TGTGCCAGCAGCGCTGGACAGGAAGAGACCCAGTACTTC
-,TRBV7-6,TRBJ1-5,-,CASSLATGIFGNQPQHF,TGTGCCAGCAGCTTAGCAACAGGGATTTTTGGCAATCAGCCCCAGCATTTT
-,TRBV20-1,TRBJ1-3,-,CSASWGGPGNTIYF,TGCAGTGCTAGTTGGGGGGGGCCTGGAAACACCATATATTTT
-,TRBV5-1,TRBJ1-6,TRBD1,CASSLAGTGDSPLHF,TGCGCCAGCAGCTTGGCCGGGACAGGGGATTCACCCCTCCACTTT
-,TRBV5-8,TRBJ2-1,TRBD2,CASTPTSGRALWSYNEQFF,TGTGCCAGCACCCCCACTAGCGGGAGGGCCCTCTGGTCCTACAATGAGCAGTTCTTC
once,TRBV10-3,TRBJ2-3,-,CAISGSADTQYF,TGTGCCATCAGCGGGAGTGCAGATACGCAGTATTTT
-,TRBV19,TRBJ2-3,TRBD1,CASSLETGTIDTQYF,TGTGCCAGTAGTTTGGAGACAGGGACCATAGATACGCAGTATTTT
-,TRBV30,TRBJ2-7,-,CAWTKGVGTYEQYF,TGTGCCTGGACAAAGGGGGTCGGAACCTACGAGCAGTACTTC
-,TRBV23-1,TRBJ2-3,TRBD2,CASSQGLAGDSGGTDTQYF,TGCGCCAGCAGTCAAGGGCTAGCGGGAGACTCGGGGGGCACAGATACGCAGTATTTT
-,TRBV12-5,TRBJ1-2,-,CASGFGYGYTF,TGTGCTAGTGGTTTCGGCTATGGCTACACCTTC
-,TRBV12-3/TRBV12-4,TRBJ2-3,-,CASTTVVAAQYF,TGTGCCAGCACGACAGTGGTGGCGGCGCAGTATTTT
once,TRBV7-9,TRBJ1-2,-,CASSLGGGYGYTF,TGTGCCAGCAGCTTAGGCGGGGGTTATGGCTACACCTTC
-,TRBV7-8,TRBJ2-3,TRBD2,CASSLVAGGSTDTQYF,TGTGCCAGCAGCTTAGTTGCGGGAGGGAGCACAGATACGCAGTATTTT
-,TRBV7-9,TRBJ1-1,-,CASSFGGGNTEAFF,TGTGCCAGCAGCTTCGGGGGTGGGAACACTGAAGCTTTCTTT
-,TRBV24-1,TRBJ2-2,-,CATSSPGELFF,TGTGCCACCAGTTCTCCCGGGGAGCTGTTTTTT
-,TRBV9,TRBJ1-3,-,CASSVNGVGGDTIYF,TGTGCCAGCAGCGTGAACGGGGTCGGCGGGGACACCATATATTTT
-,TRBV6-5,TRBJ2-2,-,CASSYSGPGELFF,TGTGCCAGCAGTTACTCGGGGCCCGGGGAGCTGTTTTTT
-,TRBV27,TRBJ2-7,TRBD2,CASSPRLAGRPKEQYF,TGTGCCAGCAGTCCCCGGCTAGCGGGGCGACCTAAGGAGCAGTACTTC
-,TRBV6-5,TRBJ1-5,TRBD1,CASKGDNRGAQPQHF,TGTGCCAGCAAGGGTGACAACAGGGGTGCTCAGCCCCAGCATTTT
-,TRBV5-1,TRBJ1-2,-,CASSPRGGAGYGYTF,TGCGCCAGCAGCCCCCGGGGGGGGGCGGGCTATGGCTACACCTTC
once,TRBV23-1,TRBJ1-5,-,CASRPDRNQPQHF,TGCGCCAGCAGACCCGACAGAAATCAGCCCCAGCATTTT
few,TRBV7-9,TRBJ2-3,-,CASSFVADTQYF,TGTGCCAGCAGCTTCGTAGCAGATACGCAGTATTTT
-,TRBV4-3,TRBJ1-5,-,CASSQDHGFGPQHF,TGCGCCAGCAGCCAAGATCACGGTTTTGGGCCCCAGCATTTT
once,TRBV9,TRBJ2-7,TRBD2,CASSVGERGLYEQYF,TGTGCCAGCAGCGTAGGGGAGCGGGGCCTCTACGAGCAGTACTTC
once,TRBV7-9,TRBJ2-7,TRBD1,CASSSQQGAGYEQYF,TGTGCCAGCAGCTCCCAACAGGGGGCCGGGTACGAGCAGTACTTC
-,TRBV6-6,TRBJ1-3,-,CASSYSRGNTIYF,TGTGCCAGCAGTTACTCGAGGGGAAACACCATATATTTT
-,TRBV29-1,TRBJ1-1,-,CSAGNRGGTEAFF,TGCAGCGCCGGGAACCGGGGGGGGACTGAAGCTTTCTTT
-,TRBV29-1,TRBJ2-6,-,CRRSGANVLTF,TGCAGACGTAGCGGGGCCAACGTCCTGACTTTC
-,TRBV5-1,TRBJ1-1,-,CASSLVSRTVRNTEAFF,TGCGCCAGCAGCTTGGTATCCCGGACAGTCAGGAACACTGAAGCTTTCTTT
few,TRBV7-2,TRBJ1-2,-,CASTSGGGYTF,TGTGCCAGCACCTCGGGAGGGGGCTACACCTTC
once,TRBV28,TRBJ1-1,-,CASSFRQGWTEAFF,TGTGCCAGCAGTTTCCGGCAGGGGTGGACTGAAGCTTTCTTT
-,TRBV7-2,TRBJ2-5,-,CASSLGGLNGETQYF,TGTGCCAGCAGCTTAGGGGGGCTAAACGGCGAGACCCAGTACTTC
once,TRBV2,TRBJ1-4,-,CASSENVRGEKLFF,TGTGCCAGCAGTGAGAATGTAAGGGGTGAAAAACTGTTTTTT
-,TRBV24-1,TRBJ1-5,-,CATSGGQTTNQPQHF,TGTGCCACCAGTGGTGGGCAGACCACCAATCAGCCCCAGCATTTT
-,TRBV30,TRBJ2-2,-,CAWGGRGRPNTGELFF,TGTGCCTGGGGCGGGCGGGGACGACCGAACACCGGGGAGCTGTTTTTT
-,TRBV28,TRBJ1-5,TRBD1,CASSLWTRTGGVQPQHF,TGTGCCAGCAGTTTATGGACGCGGACAGGGGGCGTTCAGCCCCAGCATTTT
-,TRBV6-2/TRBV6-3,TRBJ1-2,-,CASSYSGNYGYTF,TGTGCCAGCAGTTATAGCGGAAACTATGGCTACACCTTC
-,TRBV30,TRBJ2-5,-,CAWEFGETQYF,TGTGCCTGGGAGTTCGGGGAGACCCAGTACTTC
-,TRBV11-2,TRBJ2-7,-,CASSPGWSSYEQYF,TGTGCCAGCAGCCCAGGGTGGAGCTCCTACGAGCAGTACTTC
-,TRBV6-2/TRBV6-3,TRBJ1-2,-,CASSRSQGSNYGYTF,TGTGCCAGCAGCCGCTCTCAGGGGTCTAACTATGGCTACACCTTC
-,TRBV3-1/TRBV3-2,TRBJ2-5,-,CASSQDGQVLGETQYF,TGTGCCAGCAGCCAAGATGGGCAGGTTCTTGGGGAGACCCAGTACTTC
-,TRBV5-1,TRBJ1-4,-,CASTPGWGPNEKLFF,TGCGCCAGCACCCCCGGTTGGGGCCCTAATGAAAAACTGTTTTTT
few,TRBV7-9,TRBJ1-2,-,CASSRGGWYGYTF,TGTGCCAGCAGCCGGGGGGGTTGGTATGGCTACACCTTC
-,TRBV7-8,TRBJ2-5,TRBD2,CASSPRLAGGGRETQYF,TGTGCCAGCAGCCCTCGACTAGCGGGAGGGGGTCGAGAGACCCAGTACTTC
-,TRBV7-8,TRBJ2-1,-,CASSLSPRQFF,TGTGCCAGCAGCTTATCCCCCAGGCAGTTCTTC
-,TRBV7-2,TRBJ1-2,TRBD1,CASSLRGQGYGYTF,TGTGCCAGCAGCTTAAGGGGACAGGGTTATGGCTACACCTTC
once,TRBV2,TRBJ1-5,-,CASSVEGNQPQHF,TGTGCCAGCAGTGTTGAGGGCAATCAGCCCCAGCATTTT
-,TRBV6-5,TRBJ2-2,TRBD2,CASRTSGSNTGELFF,TGTGCCAGCAGGACTAGCGGGTCGAACACCGGGGAGCTGTTTTTT